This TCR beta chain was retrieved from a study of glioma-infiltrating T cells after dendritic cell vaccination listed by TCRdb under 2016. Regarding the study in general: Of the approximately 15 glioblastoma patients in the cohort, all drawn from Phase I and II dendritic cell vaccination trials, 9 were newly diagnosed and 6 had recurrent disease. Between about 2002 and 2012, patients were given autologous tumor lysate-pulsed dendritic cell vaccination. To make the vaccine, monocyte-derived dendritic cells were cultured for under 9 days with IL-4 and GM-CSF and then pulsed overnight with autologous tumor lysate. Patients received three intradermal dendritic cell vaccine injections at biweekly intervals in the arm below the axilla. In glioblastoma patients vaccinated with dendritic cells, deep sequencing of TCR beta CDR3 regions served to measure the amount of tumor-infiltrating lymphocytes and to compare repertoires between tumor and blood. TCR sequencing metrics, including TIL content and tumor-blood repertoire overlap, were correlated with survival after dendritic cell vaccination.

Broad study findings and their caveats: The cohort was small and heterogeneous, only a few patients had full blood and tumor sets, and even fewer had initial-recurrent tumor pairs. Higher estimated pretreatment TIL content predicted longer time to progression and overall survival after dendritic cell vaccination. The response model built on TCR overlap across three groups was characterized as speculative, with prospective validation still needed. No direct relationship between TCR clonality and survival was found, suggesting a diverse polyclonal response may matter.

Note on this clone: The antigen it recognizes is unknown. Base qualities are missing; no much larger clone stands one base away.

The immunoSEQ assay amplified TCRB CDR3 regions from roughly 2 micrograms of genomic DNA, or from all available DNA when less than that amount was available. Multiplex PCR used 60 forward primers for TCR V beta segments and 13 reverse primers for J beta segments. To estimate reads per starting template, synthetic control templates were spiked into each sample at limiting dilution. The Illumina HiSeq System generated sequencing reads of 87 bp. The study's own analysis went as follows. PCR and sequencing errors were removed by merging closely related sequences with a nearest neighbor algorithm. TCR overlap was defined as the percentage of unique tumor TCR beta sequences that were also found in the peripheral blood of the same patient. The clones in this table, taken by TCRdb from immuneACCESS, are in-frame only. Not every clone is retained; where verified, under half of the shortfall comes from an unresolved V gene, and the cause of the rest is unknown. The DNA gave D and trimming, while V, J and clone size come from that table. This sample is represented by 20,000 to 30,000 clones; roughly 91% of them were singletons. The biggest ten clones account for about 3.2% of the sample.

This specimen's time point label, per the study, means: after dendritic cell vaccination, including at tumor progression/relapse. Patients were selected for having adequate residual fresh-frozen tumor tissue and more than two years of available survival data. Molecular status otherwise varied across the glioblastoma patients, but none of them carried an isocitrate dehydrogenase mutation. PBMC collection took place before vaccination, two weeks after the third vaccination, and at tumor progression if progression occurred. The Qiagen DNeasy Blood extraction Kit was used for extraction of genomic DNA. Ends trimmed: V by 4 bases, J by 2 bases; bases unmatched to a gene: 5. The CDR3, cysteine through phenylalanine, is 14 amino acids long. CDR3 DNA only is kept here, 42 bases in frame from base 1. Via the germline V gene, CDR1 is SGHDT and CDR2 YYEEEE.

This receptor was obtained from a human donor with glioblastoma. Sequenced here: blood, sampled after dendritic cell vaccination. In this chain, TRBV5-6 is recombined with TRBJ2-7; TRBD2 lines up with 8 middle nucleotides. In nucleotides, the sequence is TGTGCCAGCAGCCCGGGGGGGACAACCTACGAGCAGTACTTC. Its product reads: CASSPGGTTYEQYF. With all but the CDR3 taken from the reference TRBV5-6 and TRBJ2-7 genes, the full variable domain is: DAGVTQSPTHLIKTRGQQVTLRCSPKSGHDTVSWYQQALGQGPQFIFQYYEEEERQRGNFPDRFSGHQFPNYSSELNVNALLLGDSALYLCASSPGGTTYEQYFGPGTRLTVT.